The subject of this entry is one T cell receptor (beta chain). What it recognizes is unknown. The sample originates from a study of identical twins. Whole-study results and caveats: Conclusions leaned on cross-sectional statistical analysis and did not track the same donors over time. Twin-shared out-of-frame alpha sequences showed excess low generation probability. In beta out-of-frame sequences, the excess sharing between twins was weaker.

Losses at the gene ends were 4 bases for V and 11 bases for J; bases not matched to a gene: 5. The CDR3 consists of 13 residues. Per germline, CDR1 MNHEY and CDR2 SMNVEV (reference sequence). A universal primer site came from template switching; cDNA carried unique molecular identifiers. TCRdb re-called the 5' RACE reads through MiXCR, storing one row per CDR3 protein. The data contain approximately 1.8 million distinct CDR3 sequences, 32% of them singletons. V is TRBV27 and J is TRBJ1-6; 7 bases map to TRBD1. Sequences were obtained from cord blood. The sequence was collected from a newborn girl in good health. CDR3 region: CASSSDRVAPLHF. CDR3 bases: TGTGCCAGCAGTTCTGACAGGGTCGCACCCCTCCACTTT.